The T cell receptor (beta chain) under discussion was sequenced for a study of OX40 agonist ivuxolimab in advanced cancers. Study information: The study enrolled dose-escalation patients with hepatocellular carcinoma, melanoma, renal cell or head and neck cancer.

Assay used: immunoSEQ multiplex PCR; TCRdb lists only in-frame clones, some missing. This repertoire shows about 45,000 clones, around 85% found once; its top ten account for 0.38%. Trimming left V 6 bases short and J 8 bases short, with 22 bases between. Germline assignment: CDR1 GTSNPN and CDR2 SVGIG (reference sequence). This CDR3 region has 14 residues. Sequencing used CD4+ or CD8+ T cells sorted from blood, obtained in a trial of the OX40 agonist ivuxolimab. The sequence derives from an adult with an advanced solid tumor such as melanoma, head and neck, liver or kidney cancer. The rearrangement links TRBV30 to TRBJ1-2; D perhaps matches TRBD1 (6 bases). As DNA, the CDR3 is TGTGCCTGCGGGGGCGGGCTGCGCCGGGGCGGCTACACCTTC. This encodes CACGGGLRRGGYTF.